This TCR beta chain appears in the sequencing data of a study of cytomegalovirus exposure and HLA in healthy donors. Across the study: An analysis done earlier identified about 120 million unique TCR beta sequences from about 179 million T cells.

Findings of the study overall: There were reportedly fewer N-insertions in an Asian-associated ancestry cluster than the roughly 700-donor mean, in a later analysis. The authors later found most CMV-associated TCR beta chains appeared HLA-restricted. It was in a later analysis that TCR association rates were seen to vary by HLA locus, highest for DRB1 and lowest for HLA-C.

Germline V gene sequence: CDR1 SEHNR, CDR2 FQNEAQ (reference sequence). V was trimmed by 5 bases and J by 6 bases, leaving 17 bases between them. CDR3 size: 14 residues. Both 60 Vbeta primers and 13 Jbeta primers went into the PCR. This table comes from immunoSEQ multiplex PCR, and its TCRdb copy is limited to in-frame clones, with some not included. The repertoire holds some 130,000 clones, with around 80% as singletons. Regarding this clone: Its antigen is not identified.

Sequenced: PBMCs. This sequence was found in a woman aged 40 to 50 in good health and CMV-seronegative. The chain is built from TRBV7-9 and TRBJ2-7; maybe TRBD1 (5 bases). DNA of the CDR3: TGTGCCAGCAGCCACTCCAACAGGCCGGCCGAGCAGTACTTC. This gives the protein CASSHSNRPAEQYF.